This T cell receptor (beta chain) was captured by sequencing in a study of shared clonotypes between healthy human individuals. This CDR3 is built from 15 residues. The ends lost 2 bases at V and 4 bases at J; junction bases unmatched: 7. Germline V gives CDR1 GTSNPN, CDR2 SVGIG (reference sequence). Repertoires were generated with immunoSEQ multiplex PCR, while TCRdb's copy carries only in-frame clones and drops some. The sample shows under 2,000,000 clones, about 95% of them seen only once. Naive CD8 cells comprised CD45RO-negative, CCR7-positively selected cells, excluding terminally differentiated effector memory CD45RA+ cells.

The sequenced sample consisted of naive CD8+ T cells sorted from blood. The chain uses TRBV30 and TRBJ1-5, with 8 nucleotides matching TRBD1. The source of this sequence is a man aged 18 to 30 in good health. Here the CDR3 reads CAWSNGQGPNQPQHF. The CDR3 DNA reads as TGTGCCTGGAGTAACGGACAGGGTCCAAATCAGCCCCAGCATTTT.